Following are 30 T cell receptor beta chains from one sample sequenced in a study of blood T cell repertoires in COVID-19. The table came from immunoSEQ multiplex PCR; TCRdb's copy has only in-frame clones and leaves some out. The sample carries about 130,000 clones, 70% to 85% recorded once. Sequencing was carried out using peripheral blood. The receptors were gathered from a woman aged 60 to 75 with acute or convalescent COVID-19.

This clone was found once. This chain uses TRBV19 with TRBJ1-6; D is ambiguous. From germline, CDR1 is LNHDA and CDR2 SQIVND (reference sequence). The CDR3 loop spans 20 amino acids. Deletions cut 4 bases from V and 0 bases from J, with 22 bases between. CDR3 sequence reads: CASSRRSGGPSSSYNSPLHF. Here the CDR3 DNA reads TGTGCCAGTAGTAGAAGAAGTGGTGGGCCGTCGAGCTCCTATAATTCACCCCTCCACTTT.

This clone has just one count. J is TRBJ2-7 and V is TRBV13; D is undetermined. The germline gives CDR1 PRHDT, CDR2 FYEKMQ (reference sequence). The CDR3 totals 13 residues. V was pared by 0 bases and J by 7 bases, with 10 bases between. The CDR3 protein is CASSLGRSKEQYV. The CDR3 DNA follows: TGTGCCAGCAGCTTAGGGCGGTCTAAGGAGCAGTACGTC.

The CDR3 DNA reads as TGTGCCAGCAGCAAGAGAAGGGAACAGGTAAACACTGAAGCTTTCTTT. Encoded protein: CASSKRREQVNTEAFF. The V and J genes are TRBV21-1 and TRBJ1-1; the D call of TRBD1 is as the table states it, not checked on the DNA. TRBV21-1 is noted as a pseudogene. The CDR3 is made up of 16 amino acids.

The V call is TRBV20-1, the J call TRBJ2-7; the D gene is possibly TRBD1 (6 bases). This CDR3 region has 11 residues. Trimming removed 6 bases at V and 8 bases at J, with 14 bases between. Germline V lookup: CDR1 DFQATT, CDR2 SNEGSKA (reference sequence). The DNA of the CDR3 is TGCAGTGCCACACTCGGGACACAGCAGTACGTC. This sequence encodes CSATLGTQQYV.

This sequence joins TRBV7-2 and TRBJ2-5; TRBD2 agrees at 8 bases. CDR1 is SGHTA, CDR2 FQGNSA, per germline. V shed 5 bases and J 0 bases; nucleotides not matched to a gene: 14. The CDR3 contains 18 residues. The CDR3 nucleotides are TGTGCCAGCAGCCCGGGGTTCGGGAGCGGGGGATACCAAGAGACCCAGTACTTC. This gives the protein CASSPGFGSGGYQETQYF.

The chain joins TRBV24-1 to TRBJ1-1; tentatively, D is TRBD1 (5 bases). Germline CDR1 is KGHDR and CDR2 is SFDVKD. V lost 2 bases, J lost 10 bases, and 19 bases lay in between. There are 15 residues in the CDR3. CDR3 in amino acids: CATSDSHVTPGGAFF. The CDR3 region has the DNA TGTGCCACCAGTGATTCCCACGTGACTCCGGGGGGAGCTTTCTTT.

V is TRBV5-1 and J is TRBJ2-5; D is perhaps TRBD2 (5 bases). V was shortened by 4 bases and J by 1 base, with 14 bases between the two germline ends. The CDR3 length is 15 residues. Looked up from germline, CDR1 is SGHRS and CDR2 is YFSETQ. The CDR3 loop reads CASSRTSGIQETQYF. DNA for the CDR3: TGCGCCAGCAGCCGTACTTCGGGGATCCAAGAGACCCAGTACTTC.

This chain uses TRBV9 with TRBJ2-2; D is possibly TRBD2 (5 bases). Trimming cost V 3 bases and J 8 bases, with 14 bases left between them. This CDR3 region has 14 residues. CDR1 SGDLS and CDR2 YYNGEE come from the germline V gene. CDR3 bases: TGTGCCAGCAGCGGACTGGGGTGCGGGGGGGAGCTGTTTTTT. Translated, it gives CASSGLGCGGELFF. Full variable domain (remainder filled in from reference TRBV9 and TRBJ2-2): DSGVTQTPKHLITATGQRVTLRCSPRSGDLSVYWYQQSLDQGLQFLIQYYNGEERAKGNILERFSAQQFPDLHSELNLSSLELGDSALYFCASSGLGCGGELFFGEGSRLTVL.

The chain combines TRBV5-4 with TRBJ1-1; 7 bases are a match to TRBD1. J gave up 10 bases and V 6 bases, and 9 bases lay outside the gene matches. This CDR3 is 12 amino acids long. Per germline, CDR1 SGHNT and CDR2 YYREEE (reference sequence). The CDR3 coding sequence is TGTGCCAGCAACAGGGGTACAGAGGGAGCTTTCTTT. Translation gives CASNRGTEGAFF.

Note on this clone: One junction end does not reproduce the germline sequence, and a read error may be involved. This chain connects TRBV19 to TRBJ2-3; a possible D gene is TRBD1 (5 bases). CDR3 length: 14 amino acids. Germline loops: CDR1 LNHDA, CDR2 SQIVND (reference sequence). The CDR3 loop reads CASSIGRQNKAINF. DNA of the CDR3: TGTGCCAGTAGTATAGGTCGACAGAATAAAGCAATAAATTTT.

The gene calls are TRBV29-1 and TRBJ2-7, with D tentatively TRBD2 (6 bases). This CDR3 has 13 residues. The V and J ends lost 3 bases and 0 bases respectively, with 9 bases between them. The germline gives CDR1 SQVTM, CDR2 ANQGSEA. The CDR3 DNA reads TGCAGCGTTGACAGGGAGGACTCCTACGAGCAGTACTTC. This encodes CSVDREDSYEQYF.

This sequence joins TRBV5-1 and TRBJ1-1; D unresolved. The germline V gene encodes CDR1 SGHRS and CDR2 YFSETQ. CDR3 length: 13 amino acids. The V end lost 3 bases, the J end lost 0 bases, and 6 bases lay between the germline ends. The CDR3 DNA reads TGCGCCAGCAGCTCTAACCTGAACACTGAAGCTTTCTTT. Its translation: CASSSNLNTEAFF.

This sequence joins TRBV7-8 and TRBJ1-2; D gene ambiguous. Germline CDR1 reads SGHVS; CDR2 reads FQNEAQ. The CDR3 is 17 amino acids. V dropped 1 base and J dropped 1 base, with 16 bases sitting between them. The CDR3 reads CASSLVGVGGLNYGYTF. Written as DNA, the CDR3 is TGTGCCAGCAGCTTAGTCGGGGTGGGCGGCCTTAACTATGGCTACACCTTC.

The genes are TRBV18 and TRBJ1-3; D call uncertain. This CDR3 has 14 residues. Germline values: CDR1 KGHSH, CDR2 LQKENI. V lost 2 bases, J lost 2 bases, and 7 bases lay in between. The CDR3, as DNA: TGTGCCAGCTCACCAAGCACGGCTGGAAACACCATATATTTT. Residues: CASSPSTAGNTIYF.

The chain uses TRBV10-3 and TRBJ2-7; TRBD1 is a possible D gene (6 bases). There are 13 residues in the CDR3. The V end was cut by 3 bases, the J end by 2 bases, with 8 bases between. Germline-derived CDR1 and CDR2 are ENHRY and SYGVKD. In DNA, the CDR3 is TGTGCCATCAGTGAAGGGGGTACCTACGAGCAGTACTTC. Translated, it gives CAISEGGTYEQYF.

The rearrangement uses TRBV24-1 and TRBJ2-3, with D maybe TRBD1 (6 bases). This CDR3 has 14 amino acids. V lost 9 bases to trimming and J lost 4 bases, with 16 bases between them. Germline CDR1 and CDR2: KGHDR and SFDVKD. The chain's CDR3 is CATELGASPDTQYF. The CDR3 region has the DNA TGTGCCACCGAGCTGGGGGCTAGCCCAGATACGCAGTATTTT.

The gene calls are TRBV6-1 and TRBJ1-2, with D perhaps TRBD1 (5 bases). Germline V gene data show CDR1 as MNHNS and CDR2 as SASEGT. V was shortened by 1 base and J by 7 bases, with 7 bases between the two germline ends. CDR3 length: 12 residues. The CDR3, as DNA: TGTGCCAGCAGTGAAGGGACACTTGGCTACACCTTC. This gives the protein CASSEGTLGYTF.

V gene TRBV5-1 combines with J gene TRBJ1-6; D call uncertain. The V end was cut by 0 bases, the J end by 4 bases, with 8 bases between. Germline V gene data show CDR1 as SGHRS and CDR2 as YFSETQ. This CDR3 has 15 residues. The CDR3 region is CASSLDGEYNSPLHF. The CDR3 DNA is TGCGCCAGCAGCTTGGACGGAGAATATAATTCACCCCTCCACTTT.

The chain links TRBV2 to TRBJ2-7; no reliable D call. This CDR3 region has 13 residues. Between the trimmed V and J ends, which lost 1 base and 2 bases, there was a span of 6 bases. The V gene's germline CDR1 is SNHLY and CDR2 FYNNEI. The CDR3 coding sequence is TGTGCCAGCAGTGAAGACGCAGCCTACGAGCAGTACTTC. Translated: CASSEDAAYEQYF.

The V call is TRBV19, the J call TRBJ1-1; 10 nucleotides line up with TRBD1. Germline CDR1 and CDR2: LNHDA and SQIVND (reference sequence). The CDR3 loop spans 16 amino acids. V was clipped by 4 bases and J by 3 bases; unmatched bases: 8. The CDR3 sequence: CASSTSRDRGDTEAFF. The CDR3 region has the DNA TGTGCCAGTAGTACCAGCCGGGACAGGGGAGACACTGAAGCTTTCTTT.

In regard to this clone: Within the sample, other DNA sequences also encode this same CDR3. This sequence joins TRBV9 and TRBJ1-5; 7 nucleotides align to TRBD1. This CDR3 is built from 14 residues. CDR1 is SGDLS, CDR2 YYNGEE, per germline. The V gene end was trimmed by 3 bases and the J gene end by 5 bases; junction bases not matched to a gene: 5. CDR3 protein: CASSDRDRDQPQHF. DNA for the CDR3: TGTGCCAGCAGCGACCGGGACAGAGATCAGCCCCAGCATTTT.

CDR3: CASSVAGGLAFF. CDR3 in DNA: TGTGCCAGCAGCGTCGCAGGGGGCCTGGCTTTCTTT. The rearrangement uses TRBV9 and TRBJ1-1; 8 nucleotides line up with TRBD1. The trim removed 2 bases at V and 11 bases at J, leaving 5 bases unmatched. Germline CDR1 and CDR2: SGDLS and YYNGEE. The CDR3 covers 12 residues.

The V call is TRBV19, the J call TRBJ1-3, with D tentatively TRBD1 (5 bases). V dropped 9 bases and J dropped 1 base, with 19 bases sitting between them. CDR1 and CDR2 (germline): LNHDA, SQIVND (reference sequence). The CDR3 contains 16 residues. The CDR3 nucleotides are TGTGCCAGCAGAAACACCGGGACTGTATCTGGAAACACCATATATTTT. Protein sequence: CASRNTGTVSGNTIYF.

The rearrangement uses TRBV7-9 and TRBJ2-2, with D maybe TRBD1 (5 bases). The germline V gene encodes CDR1 SEHNR and CDR2 FQNEAQ (reference sequence). The CDR3 runs to 15 residues. The V and J ends lost 7 bases and 6 bases respectively, with 18 bases between them. The CDR3 bases are TGTGCCAGCAAACTACAGGCTGGGGTACCCGGGGAGCTGTTTTTT. It translates to CASKLQAGVPGELFF.

The genes are TRBV5-1 and TRBJ1-6; 7 bases map to TRBD1. This CDR3 contains 15 residues. The V segment lost 4 bases and the J segment 7 bases; nucleotides outside the gene matches: 8. CDR1 is SGHRS and CDR2 is YFSETQ in the germline V gene. The CDR3 loop reads CASSLGGQNNSPLHF. CDR3 sequence (DNA): TGCGCCAGCAGCCTCGGGGGACAGAACAATTCACCCCTCCACTTT.

V and J are TRBV27 and TRBJ2-7; 9 bases align to TRBD1. There are 15 residues in the CDR3. Per germline, CDR1 MNHEY and CDR2 SMNVEV (reference sequence). Trimming at V came to 6 bases and at J to 3 bases, leaving 9 bases not matched to a gene. The CDR3 DNA follows: TGTGCCAGCAGCAGCCAGACAGGGGGGGACTACGAGCAGTACTTC. Translation: CASSSQTGGDYEQYF.

The V gene is TRBV11-3, the J gene TRBJ2-5; D is unresolved. The CDR3 runs 14 residues. V lost 0 bases and J lost 2, with 7 bases in between. Germline V gene sequence: CDR1 SGHNT, CDR2 YENEEA. DNA for the CDR3: TGTGCCAGCAGCTTAGAACAGACGCAAGAGACCCAGTACTTC. Amino acids: CASSLEQTQETQYF. The full variable domain, rest sourced from reference TRBV11-3 and TRBJ2-5, is EAGVVQSPRYKIIEKKQPVAFWCNPISGHNTLYWYLQNLGQGPELLIRYENEEAVDDSQLPKDRFSAERLKGVDSTLKIQPAELGDSAVYLCASSLEQTQETQYFGPGTRLLVL.

This clone was observed once. The gene calls are TRBV5-6 and TRBJ1-1; 7 bases match TRBD1. V gave up 7 bases and J gave up 4 bases; unmatched junction bases: 1. The CDR3 contains 11 residues. Germline CDR1 and CDR2: SGHDT and YYEEEE. The CDR3 DNA reads as TGTGCCAGCTACAGGGGCACTGAAGCTTTCTTT. Protein sequence: CASYRGTEAFF.

V and J are TRBV30 and TRBJ1-2; tentative D call: TRBD1 (5 bases). CDR1 and CDR2 (germline): GTSNPN, SVGIG (reference sequence). The V gene lost 1 base and the J gene lost 2 bases, with 11 bases spanning the gap. CDR3 length: 14 amino acids. The CDR3 coding sequence is TGTGCCTGGAGTGGGGTGGGGGGAAACTATGGCTACACCTTC. Its protein is CAWSGVGGNYGYTF.

The rearrangement uses TRBV5-1 and TRBJ1-2; D gene unclear. Germline CDR1 reads SGHRS; CDR2 reads YFSETQ. V was clipped by 4 bases and J by 6 bases, with 10 bases between them. This CDR3 is built from 12 residues. The CDR3: CASSREGHGYTF. In DNA, the CDR3 is TGCGCCAGCAGCCGGGAAGGCCATGGCTACACCTTC. The full variable domain, its missing parts supplied by reference TRBV5-1 and TRBJ1-2, is KAGVTQTPRYLIKTRGQQVTLSCSPISGHRSVSWYQQTPGQGLQFLFEYFSETQRNKGNFPGRFSGRQFSNSRSEMNVSTLELGDSALYLCASSREGHGYTFGSGTRLTVV.